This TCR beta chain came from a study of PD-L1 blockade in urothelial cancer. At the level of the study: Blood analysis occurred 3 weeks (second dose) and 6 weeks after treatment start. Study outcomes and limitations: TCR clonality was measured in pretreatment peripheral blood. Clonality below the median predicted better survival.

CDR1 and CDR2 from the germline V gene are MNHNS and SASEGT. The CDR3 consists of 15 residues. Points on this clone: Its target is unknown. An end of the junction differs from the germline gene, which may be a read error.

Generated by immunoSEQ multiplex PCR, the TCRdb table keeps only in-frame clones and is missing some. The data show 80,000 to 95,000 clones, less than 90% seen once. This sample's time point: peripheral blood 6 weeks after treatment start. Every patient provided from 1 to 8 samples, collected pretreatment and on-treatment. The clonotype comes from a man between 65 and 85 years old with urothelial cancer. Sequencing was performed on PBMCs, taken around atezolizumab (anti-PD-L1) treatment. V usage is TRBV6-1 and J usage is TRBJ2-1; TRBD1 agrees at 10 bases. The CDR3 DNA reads TGTGCCAGCAGGGAAGGGGGACAGGGGATCAATGAGCAGTTCTTC. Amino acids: CASREGGQGINEQFF.